This entry lists 3 T cell receptor beta chains sequenced from one sample in a study of blood T cell repertoires in COVID-19. Data came from immunoSEQ multiplex PCR; TCRdb stores just in-frame clones and leaves some out. The sample comprises approximately 130,000 clones, 85% of which are singletons, and about 3.8% rests with the top ten. Sequencing was performed on peripheral blood. Every receptor here comes from a man aged 55 to 70 with acute or convalescent COVID-19.

This clone was seen just once. The DNA of the CDR3 is TGTGCCAGCAGTTACTCGACAGGGAATGGCTACACCTTC. Its protein is CASSYSTGNGYTF. The rearrangement links TRBV6-5 to TRBJ1-2; 7 bases are a match to TRBD1. Germline loops: CDR1 MNHEY, CDR2 SVGAGI. J gave up 6 bases and V 0 bases, and 1 base lay outside the gene matches. This CDR3 has 13 residues.

The rearrangement uses TRBV7-8 and TRBJ2-7, with D possibly matching TRBD2 (6 bases). The CDR3 runs 18 residues. V lost 5 bases and J lost 1, with 24 bases in between. Germline V gives CDR1 SGHVS, CDR2 FQNEAQ. DNA for the CDR3: TGTGCCAGCAGCCTAAGGACTCTAGCGTATCAGATTTCCTACGAGCAGTACTTC. This encodes CASSLRTLAYQISYEQYF.

The gene calls are TRBV11-2 and TRBJ2-5, with D perhaps matching TRBD2 (5 bases). Trimming shortened V by 3 bases and J by 3 bases, and 8 bases separated the two germline ends. Germline CDR1 SGHAT, CDR2 FQNNGV. The CDR3 runs 13 residues. The CDR3 reads CASSFGGEETQYF. CDR3 coding DNA: TGTGCCAGCAGCTTTGGAGGAGAAGAGACCCAGTACTTC.